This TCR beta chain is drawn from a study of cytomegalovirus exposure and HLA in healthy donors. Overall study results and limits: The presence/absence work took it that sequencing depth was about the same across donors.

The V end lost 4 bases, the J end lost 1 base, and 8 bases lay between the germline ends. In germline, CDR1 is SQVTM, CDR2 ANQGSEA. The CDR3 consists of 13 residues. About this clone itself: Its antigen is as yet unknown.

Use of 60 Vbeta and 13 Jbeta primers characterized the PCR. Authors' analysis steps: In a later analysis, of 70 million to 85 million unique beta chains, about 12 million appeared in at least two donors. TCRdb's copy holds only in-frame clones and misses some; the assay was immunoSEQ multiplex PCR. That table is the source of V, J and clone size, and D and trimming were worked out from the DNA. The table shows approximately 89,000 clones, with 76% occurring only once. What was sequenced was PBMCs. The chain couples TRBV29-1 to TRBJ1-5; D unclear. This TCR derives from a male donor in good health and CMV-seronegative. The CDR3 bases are TGCAGCGTTGGAGGCTCCAGCAATCAGCCCCAGCATTTT. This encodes CSVGGSSNQPQHF.